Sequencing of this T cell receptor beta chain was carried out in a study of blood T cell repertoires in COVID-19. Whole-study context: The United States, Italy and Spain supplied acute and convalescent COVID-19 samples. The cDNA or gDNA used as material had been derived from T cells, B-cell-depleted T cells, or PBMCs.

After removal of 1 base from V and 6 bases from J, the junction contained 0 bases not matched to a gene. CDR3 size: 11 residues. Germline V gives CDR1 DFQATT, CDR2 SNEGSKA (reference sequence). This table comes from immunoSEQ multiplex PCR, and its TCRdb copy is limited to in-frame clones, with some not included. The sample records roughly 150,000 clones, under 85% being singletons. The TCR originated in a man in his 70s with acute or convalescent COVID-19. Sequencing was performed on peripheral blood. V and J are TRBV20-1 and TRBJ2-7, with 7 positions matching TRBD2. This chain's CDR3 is CSARGGGEQYF. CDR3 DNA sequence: TGCAGTGCTAGAGGGGGGGGCGAGCAGTACTTC.